Each of the 14 T cell receptor beta chains below was sequenced from the same sample in a study of preoperative IRX-2 immunotherapy in early breast cancer. Treatment defined: preoperative locoregional IRX-2 cytokine immunotherapy. Data came from immunoSEQ multiplex PCR; TCRdb stores just in-frame clones and leaves some out. The data hold some 13,000 clones, with under 95% observed a single time. This sample was taken from a patient treated with IRX-2 immunotherapy. The origin of the receptors is a human donor with breast cancer.

CDR3 protein: CASSRVQGGYGYTF. The CDR3 nucleotides are TGTGCCAGCAGTCGAGTCCAGGGTGGTTATGGCTACACCTTC. The V gene is TRBV27, the J gene TRBJ1-2; D perhaps matches TRBD1 (5 bases). The V end was cut by 5 bases, the J end by 5 bases, with 15 bases between. The CDR3 has 14 amino acids. CDR1 is MNHEY and CDR2 is SMNVEV in the germline V gene (reference sequence).

This sequence joins TRBV11-3 and TRBJ2-5; D possibly corresponds to TRBD1 (5 bases). Per germline, CDR1 SGHNT and CDR2 YENEEA. The CDR3 is 13 residues long. Trimming shortened V by 5 bases and J by 0 bases, and 7 bases separated the two germline ends. This chain's CDR3 is CASSKGYQETQYF. CDR3 sequence (DNA): TGTGCCAGCAGCAAGGGGTACCAAGAGACCCAGTACTTC.

V gene TRBV11-2 combines with J gene TRBJ2-1, with TRBD2 as a possible D gene (6 bases). The CDR3 totals 15 residues. V shed 1 base and J shed 1 base, with 8 bases lying between them. Germline CDR1 and CDR2: SGHAT and FQNNGV. CDR3 loop: CASSLGGESYNEQFF. The CDR3 DNA sequence: TGTGCCAGCAGCTTAGGCGGGGAATCCTACAATGAGCAGTTCTTC.

This chain links TRBV5-4 with TRBJ2-3; D is possibly TRBD2 (5 bases). V lost 4 bases and J 1 base, leaving 10 bases between the germline ends. The CDR3 is 14 amino acids. Germline V gene sequence: CDR1 SGHNT, CDR2 YYREEE (reference sequence). CDR3 sequence (DNA): TGTGCCAGCAGCCGAGGGCGAGGCACAGATACGCAGTATTTT. Its translation: CASSRGRGTDTQYF.

The chain joins TRBV19 to TRBJ2-6; TRBD1 might be the D (6 bases). The V gene lost 6 bases and the J gene lost 1 base, with 28 bases spanning the gap. The germline V gene has CDR1 LNHDA and CDR2 SQIVND (reference sequence). This CDR3 region has 21 residues. Here the CDR3 reads CASSLLTGGRPGASGANVLTF. CDR3 sequence (DNA): TGTGCCAGTAGCTTACTGACAGGAGGAAGACCCGGAGCTTCTGGGGCCAACGTCCTGACTTTC.

This clone was detected once. The chain couples TRBV11-3 to TRBJ2-5; TRBD1 agrees at 7 bases. This CDR3 contains 14 residues. Germline CDR1 is SGHNT and CDR2 is YENEEA. The V segment lost 2 bases and the J segment 2 bases; nucleotides outside the gene matches: 2. The CDR3, as DNA: TGTGCCAGCAGCTTAAGGGGGCAACAAGAGACCCAGTACTTC. Its protein is CASSLRGQQETQYF.

The chain links TRBV5-1 to TRBJ1-1; D gene uncertain. The V end was cut by 0 bases, the J end by 2 bases, with 8 bases between. CDR1 and CDR2 from the germline V gene are SGHRS and YFSETQ. This CDR3 contains 14 residues. The CDR3 reads CASSLETSNTEAFF. CDR3 DNA: TGCGCCAGCAGCTTGGAGACATCCAACACTGAAGCTTTCTTT.

This rearrangement joins TRBV14 to TRBJ1-2; D is uncertain. This CDR3 has 14 residues. The ends were cut back, 1 base at V and 6 bases at J, with 12 bases in the middle. In germline, CDR1 is SGHDN, CDR2 FVKESK. DNA for the CDR3: TGTGCCAGCAGCCAAGTCTCCTGGCGGGATGGCTACACCTTC. Its protein is CASSQVSWRDGYTF.

In DNA, the CDR3 is TGTGCCAGCAGTTGGGGGGACAGGTTCAATCAGCCCCAGCATTTT. This sequence encodes CASSWGDRFNQPQHF. The rearrangement uses TRBV28 and TRBJ1-5, with 8 positions matching TRBD1. CDR1 is MDHEN and CDR2 is SYDVKM in the germline V gene. The CDR3 runs to 15 residues. The V gene end was trimmed by 4 bases and the J gene end by 3 bases; junction bases not matched to a gene: 5.

V usage is TRBV5-1 and J usage is TRBJ2-4; weak D call: TRBD1 (5 bases). V was cut by 4 bases and J by 15 bases, with 23 bases left in between. CDR3 size: 14 residues. CDR1 SGHRS and CDR2 YFSETQ come from the germline V gene. CDR3 DNA sequence: TGCGCCAGCAGCCCTAGTTATCGTCTAGGGGATACGTACTTC. This codes for CASSPSYRLGDTYF. Together with reference TRBV5-1 and TRBJ2-4, the CDR3 gives the full variable domain: KAGVTQTPRYLIKTRGQQVTLSCSPISGHRSVSWYQQTPGQGLQFLFEYFSETQRNKGNFPGRFSGRQFSNSRSEMNVSTLELGDSALYLCASSPSYRLGDTYFGAGTRLSVL.

The chain couples TRBV28 to TRBJ1-2; TRBD1 aligns across 7 bases. The CDR3 consists of 14 residues. From germline, CDR1 is MDHEN and CDR2 SYDVKM. V was pared by 4 bases and J by 7 bases, with 9 bases of the junction left unmatched. The CDR3 reads CASSSPGQVAGYTF. DNA of the CDR3: TGTGCCAGCAGTTCTCCTGGACAGGTCGCTGGCTACACCTTC.

The genes are TRBV5-4 and TRBJ2-2; D not resolved. This CDR3 is 14 amino acids long. Germline values: CDR1 SGHNT, CDR2 YYREEE (reference sequence). Deletions cut 4 bases from V and 2 bases from J, with 9 bases between. The chain's CDR3 is CASSGTQNTGELFF. CDR3 sequence (DNA): TGTGCCAGCAGCGGCACACAAAACACCGGGGAGCTGTTTTTT.

The chain has TRBV5-1 and TRBJ2-7; a possible D gene is TRBD2 (6 bases). The CDR3 has 16 amino acids. Germline lookup yields CDR1 SGHRS and CDR2 YFSETQ. Trimming pared 0 bases from V and 3 bases from J, leaving 16 bases between. CDR3 protein: CASSLGIAGGVYEQYF. CDR3 DNA: TGCGCCAGCAGCTTGGGGATAGCCGGGGGAGTCTACGAGCAGTACTTC.

The chain has TRBV28 and TRBJ2-1; 12 positions match TRBD2. The CDR3 is made up of 15 amino acids. CDR1 and CDR2 from the germline V gene are MDHEN and SYDVKM. Trimming cost V 4 bases and J 7 bases; bases outside gene matches: 5. CDR3 residues: CASSSLAGGRNEQFF. For the CDR3, the DNA is TGTGCCAGCAGTTCCCTAGCGGGGGGGCGGAATGAGCAGTTCTTC.